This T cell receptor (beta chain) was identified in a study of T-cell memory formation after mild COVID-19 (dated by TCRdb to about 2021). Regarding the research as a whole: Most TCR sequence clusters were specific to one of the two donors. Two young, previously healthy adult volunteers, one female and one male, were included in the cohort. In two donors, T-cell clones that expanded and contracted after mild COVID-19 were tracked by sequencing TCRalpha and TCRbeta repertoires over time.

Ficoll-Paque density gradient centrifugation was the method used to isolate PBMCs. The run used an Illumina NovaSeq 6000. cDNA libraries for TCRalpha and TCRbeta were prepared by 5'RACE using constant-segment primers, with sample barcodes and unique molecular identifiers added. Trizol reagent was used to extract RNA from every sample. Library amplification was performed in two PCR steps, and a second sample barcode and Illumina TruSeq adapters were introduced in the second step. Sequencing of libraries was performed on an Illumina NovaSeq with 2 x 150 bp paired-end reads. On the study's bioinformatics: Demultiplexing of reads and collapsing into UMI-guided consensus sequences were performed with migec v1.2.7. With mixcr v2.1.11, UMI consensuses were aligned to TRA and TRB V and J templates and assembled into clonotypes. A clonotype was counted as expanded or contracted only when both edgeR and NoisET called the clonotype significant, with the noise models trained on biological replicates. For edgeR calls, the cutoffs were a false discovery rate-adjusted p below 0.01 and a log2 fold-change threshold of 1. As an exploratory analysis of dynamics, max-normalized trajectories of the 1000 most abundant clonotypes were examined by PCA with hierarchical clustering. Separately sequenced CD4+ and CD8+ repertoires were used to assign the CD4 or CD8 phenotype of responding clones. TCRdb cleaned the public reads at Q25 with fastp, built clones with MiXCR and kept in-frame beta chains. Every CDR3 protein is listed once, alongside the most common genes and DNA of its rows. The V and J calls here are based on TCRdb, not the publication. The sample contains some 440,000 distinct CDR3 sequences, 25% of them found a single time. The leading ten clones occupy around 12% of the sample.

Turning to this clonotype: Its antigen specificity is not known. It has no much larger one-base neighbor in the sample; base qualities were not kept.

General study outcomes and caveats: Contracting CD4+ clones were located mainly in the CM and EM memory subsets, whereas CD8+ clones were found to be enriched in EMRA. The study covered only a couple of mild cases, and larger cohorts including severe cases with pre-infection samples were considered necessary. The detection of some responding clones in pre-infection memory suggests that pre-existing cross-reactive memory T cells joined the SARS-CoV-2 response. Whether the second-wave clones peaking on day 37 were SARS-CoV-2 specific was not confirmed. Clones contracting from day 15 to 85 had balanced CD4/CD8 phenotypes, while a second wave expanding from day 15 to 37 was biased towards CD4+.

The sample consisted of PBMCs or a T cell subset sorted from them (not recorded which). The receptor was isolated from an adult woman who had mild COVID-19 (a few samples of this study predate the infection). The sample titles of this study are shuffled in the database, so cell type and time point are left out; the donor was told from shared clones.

This receptor carries the CDR3 CASWTIYNEQFF. Here is the DNA: TGTGCCAGCTGGACCATTTACAATGAGCAGTTCTTC. The chain is encoded by TRBV6-5 joined to TRBJ2-1; no D gene call is confident. The CDR3 starts with the cysteine, ends with the phenylalanine, and has 12 residues. Only the CDR3 region is kept as DNA, spanning 36 bases read in frame from base 1. Reading the germline V gene gives CDR1 MNHEY and CDR2 SVGAGI. The junction carries 9 bases between V and J, which are trimmed by 8 bases and 4 bases respectively.